This TCR beta chain was identified in a study of radiotherapy plus CTLA-4 blockade in lung cancer (dated by TCRdb to between 2017 and 2018). About the investigation overall: Among enrolled patients, approximately 17% had an objective response and about 30% reached disease control. Study-wide conclusions, independent of this receptor: The strongest predictors of response were reported to be early dynamic shifts in blood T cell clones along with a rise in serum interferon-beta following radiation. After treatment with radiotherapy and ipilimumab, TCR clones that came from tumors expanded in the peripheral blood.

Receptor libraries were prepared by the immunoSEQ multiplex PCR assay. TCRdb's version of the immuneACCESS table is confined to in-frame rearrangements and falls short of the full clone set. An unresolved V gene accounts for under half of the shortfall where checked; the remainder is of unknown origin. This sample gives about 120,000 clones in total; more than 65% of them show up just once. The ten top clones hold approximately 5.5% of the sample. Focal radiation therapy combined with CTLA-4 blockade (ipilimumab) was tested in patients with chemo-refractory metastatic non-small-cell lung cancer. On this clone itself: What this receptor recognizes is not known. The sample holds no much larger clone one base away, and base qualities are not on file.

The germline V gene (reference sequence) specifies MNHEY as CDR1 and SMNVEV as CDR2. From the cysteine up to the phenylalanine, the CDR3 has a length of 15 residues. CDR3 DNA only is kept here, 45 bases in frame from base 1. Trimming at the junction amounts to 5 bases on V and 0 bases on J, and the germline ends lie 13 bases apart. The sequence links TRBV27 to TRBJ1-1, and possibly TRBD1, on 5 matching bases. The source is a human donor with non-small cell lung cancer who had a partial response to radiotherapy plus ipilimumab. Material: peripheral blood, obtained from a patient treated with radiotherapy plus ipilimumab. Read as DNA, the sequence is TGTGCCAGCAGTCCTCGGACATATATGAACACTGAAGCTTTCTTT. The encoded protein is CASSPRTYMNTEAFF.